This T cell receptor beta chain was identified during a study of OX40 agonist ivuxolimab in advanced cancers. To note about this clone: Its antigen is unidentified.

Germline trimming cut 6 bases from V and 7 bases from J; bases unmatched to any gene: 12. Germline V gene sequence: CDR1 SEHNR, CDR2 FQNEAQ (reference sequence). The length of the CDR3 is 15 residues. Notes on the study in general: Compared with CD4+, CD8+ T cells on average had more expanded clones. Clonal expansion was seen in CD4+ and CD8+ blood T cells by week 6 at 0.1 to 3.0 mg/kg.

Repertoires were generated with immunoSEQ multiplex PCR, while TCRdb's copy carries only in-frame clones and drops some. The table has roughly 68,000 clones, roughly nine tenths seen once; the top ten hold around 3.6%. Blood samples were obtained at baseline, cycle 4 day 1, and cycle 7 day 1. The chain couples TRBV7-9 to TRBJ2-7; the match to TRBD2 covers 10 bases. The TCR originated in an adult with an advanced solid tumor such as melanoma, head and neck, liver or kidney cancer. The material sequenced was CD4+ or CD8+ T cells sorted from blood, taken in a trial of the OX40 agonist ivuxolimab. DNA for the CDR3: TGTGCCAGCAGTTATTGGCTAGCGGGAGAAATAGAGCAGTACTTC. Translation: CASSYWLAGEIEQYF.